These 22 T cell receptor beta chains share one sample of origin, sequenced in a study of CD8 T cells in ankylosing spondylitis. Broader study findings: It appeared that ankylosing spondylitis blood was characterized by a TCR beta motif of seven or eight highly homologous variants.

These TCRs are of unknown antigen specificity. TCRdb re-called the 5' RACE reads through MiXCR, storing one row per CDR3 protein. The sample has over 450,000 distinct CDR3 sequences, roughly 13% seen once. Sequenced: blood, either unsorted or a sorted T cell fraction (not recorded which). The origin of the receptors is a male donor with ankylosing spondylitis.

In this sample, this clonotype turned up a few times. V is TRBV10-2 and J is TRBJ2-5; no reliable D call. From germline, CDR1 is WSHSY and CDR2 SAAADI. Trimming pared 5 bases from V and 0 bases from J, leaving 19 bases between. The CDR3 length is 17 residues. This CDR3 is CASSTLDWSQDQETQYF. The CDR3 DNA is TGCGCCAGCAGTACCCTCGATTGGAGTCAAGACCAAGAGACCCAGTACTTC.

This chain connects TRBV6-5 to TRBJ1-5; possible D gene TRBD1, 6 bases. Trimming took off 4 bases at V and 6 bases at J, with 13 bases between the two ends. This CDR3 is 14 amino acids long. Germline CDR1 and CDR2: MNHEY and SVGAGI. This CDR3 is CASSLPGVAQPQHF. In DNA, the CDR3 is TGTGCCAGCAGTTTACCAGGGGTTGCTCAGCCCCAGCATTTT.

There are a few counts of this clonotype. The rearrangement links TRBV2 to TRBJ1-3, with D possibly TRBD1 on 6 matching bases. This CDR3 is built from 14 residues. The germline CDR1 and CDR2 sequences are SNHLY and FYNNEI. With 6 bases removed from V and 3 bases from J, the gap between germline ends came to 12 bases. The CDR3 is CASSLQGVGNTIYF. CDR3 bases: TGTGCCAGCAGCCTACAGGGTGTTGGAAACACCATATATTTT.

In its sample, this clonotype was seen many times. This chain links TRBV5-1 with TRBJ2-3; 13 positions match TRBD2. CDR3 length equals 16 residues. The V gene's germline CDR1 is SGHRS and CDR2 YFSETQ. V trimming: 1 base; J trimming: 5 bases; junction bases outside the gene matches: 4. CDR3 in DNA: TGCGCCAGCAGCTTGAATGGACTAGCGGGAGAAGATACGCAGTATTTT. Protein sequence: CASSLNGLAGEDTQYF.

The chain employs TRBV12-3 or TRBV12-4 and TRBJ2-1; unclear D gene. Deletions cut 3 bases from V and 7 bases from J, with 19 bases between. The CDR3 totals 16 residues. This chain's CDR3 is CASSLRNGRGRNEQFF. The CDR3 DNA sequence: TGTGCCAGCAGTTTGAGGAACGGGCGAGGTCGGAATGAGCAGTTCTTC.

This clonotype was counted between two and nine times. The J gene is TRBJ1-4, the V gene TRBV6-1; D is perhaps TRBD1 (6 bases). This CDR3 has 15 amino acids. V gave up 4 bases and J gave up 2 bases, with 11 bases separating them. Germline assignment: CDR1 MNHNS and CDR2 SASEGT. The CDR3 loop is CASSANQGTNEKLFF. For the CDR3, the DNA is TGTGCCAGCAGTGCCAACCAGGGGACTAATGAAAAACTGTTTTTT.

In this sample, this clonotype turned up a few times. The CDR3 region has the DNA TGCAGTGCGGACAGGGTCCTCTCTGGAAACACCATATATTTT. Translating gives CSADRVLSGNTIYF. This chain connects TRBV20-1 to TRBJ1-3, with 8 positions matching TRBD1. Trimming cost V 6 bases and J 0 bases; bases outside gene matches: 4. The germline V gene encodes CDR1 DFQATT and CDR2 SNEGSKA (reference sequence). CDR3 length equals 14 residues.

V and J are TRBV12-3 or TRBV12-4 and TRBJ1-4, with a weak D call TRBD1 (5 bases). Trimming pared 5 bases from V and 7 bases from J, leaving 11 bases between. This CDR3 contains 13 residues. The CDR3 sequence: CASSGASGEKLFF. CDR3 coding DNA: TGTGCCAGCAGTGGGGCGAGTGGTGAAAAACTGTTTTTT.

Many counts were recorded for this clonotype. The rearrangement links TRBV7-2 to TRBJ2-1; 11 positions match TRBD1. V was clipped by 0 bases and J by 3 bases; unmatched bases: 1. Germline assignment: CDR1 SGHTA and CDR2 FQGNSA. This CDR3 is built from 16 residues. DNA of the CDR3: TGTGCCAGCAGCTTAGCCGGGACAGGGGGCTACAATGAGCAGTTCTTC. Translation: CASSLAGTGGYNEQFF.

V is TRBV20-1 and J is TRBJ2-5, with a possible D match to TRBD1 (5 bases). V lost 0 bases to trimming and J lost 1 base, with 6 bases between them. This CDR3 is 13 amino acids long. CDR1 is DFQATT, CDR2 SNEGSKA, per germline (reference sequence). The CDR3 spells CSAREGAQETQYF. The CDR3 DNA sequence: TGCAGTGCTAGAGAAGGGGCCCAAGAGACCCAGTACTTC.

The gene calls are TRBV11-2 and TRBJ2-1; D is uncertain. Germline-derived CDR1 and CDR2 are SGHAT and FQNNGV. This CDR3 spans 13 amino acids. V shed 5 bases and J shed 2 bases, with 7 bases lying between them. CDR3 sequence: CASSRRAYNEQFF. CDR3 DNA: TGTGCCAGCAGCCGAAGGGCCTACAATGAGCAGTTCTTC.

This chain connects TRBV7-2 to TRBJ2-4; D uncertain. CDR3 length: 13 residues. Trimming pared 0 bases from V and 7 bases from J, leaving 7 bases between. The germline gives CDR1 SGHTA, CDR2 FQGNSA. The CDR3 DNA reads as TGTGCCAGCAGCTTAGCGGAACTGAACATTCAGTACTTC. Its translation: CASSLAELNIQYF. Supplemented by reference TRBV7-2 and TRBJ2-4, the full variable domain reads GAGVSQSPSNKVTEKGKDVELRCDPISGHTALYWYRQSLGQGLEFLIYFQGNSAPDKSGLPSDRFSAERTGGSVSTLTIQRTQQEDSAVYLCASSLAELNIQYFGAGTRLSVL.

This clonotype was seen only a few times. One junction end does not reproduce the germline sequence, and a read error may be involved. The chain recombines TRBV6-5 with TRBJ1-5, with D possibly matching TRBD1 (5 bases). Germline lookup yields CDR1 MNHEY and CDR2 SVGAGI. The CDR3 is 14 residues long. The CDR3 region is CASSYWGEDQPQHF. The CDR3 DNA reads TGTGCCAGCAGTTACTGGGGGGAGGATCAACCCCAGCATTTT.

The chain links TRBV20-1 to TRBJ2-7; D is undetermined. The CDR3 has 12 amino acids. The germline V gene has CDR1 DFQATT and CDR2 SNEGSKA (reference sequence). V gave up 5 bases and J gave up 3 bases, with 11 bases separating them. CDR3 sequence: CSAEDKIYEQYF. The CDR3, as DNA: TGCAGTGCTGAAGACAAAATCTACGAGCAGTACTTC.

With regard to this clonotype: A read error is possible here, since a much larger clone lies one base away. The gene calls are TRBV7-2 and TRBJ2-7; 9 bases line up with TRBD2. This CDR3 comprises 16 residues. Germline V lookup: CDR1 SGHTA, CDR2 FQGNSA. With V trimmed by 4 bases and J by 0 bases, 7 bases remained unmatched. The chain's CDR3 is CASSSGGLAFSYEQYF. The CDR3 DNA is TGTGCCAGCAGCTCAGGGGGACTAGCTTTCTCCTACGAGCAGTACTTC.

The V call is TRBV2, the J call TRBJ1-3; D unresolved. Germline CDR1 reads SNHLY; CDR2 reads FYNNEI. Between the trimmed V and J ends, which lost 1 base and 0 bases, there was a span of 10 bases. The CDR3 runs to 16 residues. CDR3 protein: CASSEGRADSGNTIYF. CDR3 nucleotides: TGTGCCAGCAGTGAAGGTCGAGCCGACTCTGGAAACACCATATATTTT.

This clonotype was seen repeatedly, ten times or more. The CDR3 bases are TGTGCCATCAGTGTTGCGGCAGGAGATACGCAGTATTTT. It encodes CAISVAAGDTQYF. This chain uses TRBV10-3 with TRBJ2-3; the D is unclear. Trimming took off 4 bases at V and 5 bases at J, with 10 bases between the two ends. CDR1 and CDR2 (germline): ENHRY, SYGVKD. This CDR3 contains 13 residues.

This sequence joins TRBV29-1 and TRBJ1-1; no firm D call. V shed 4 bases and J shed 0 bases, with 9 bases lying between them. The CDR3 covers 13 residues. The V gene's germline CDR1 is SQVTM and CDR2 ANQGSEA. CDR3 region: CSVAGILNTEAFF. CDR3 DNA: TGCAGCGTTGCAGGAATTTTGAACACTGAAGCTTTCTTT.

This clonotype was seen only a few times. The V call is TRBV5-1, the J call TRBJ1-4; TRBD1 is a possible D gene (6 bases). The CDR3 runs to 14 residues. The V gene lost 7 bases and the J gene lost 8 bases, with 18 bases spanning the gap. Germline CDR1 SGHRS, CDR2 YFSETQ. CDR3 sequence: CASLTGPKREKLFF. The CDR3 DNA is TGCGCCAGCCTTACAGGGCCTAAGAGGGAAAAACTGTTTTTT. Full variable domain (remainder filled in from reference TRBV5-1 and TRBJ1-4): KAGVTQTPRYLIKTRGQQVTLSCSPISGHRSVSWYQQTPGQGLQFLFEYFSETQRNKGNFPGRFSGRQFSNSRSEMNVSTLELGDSALYLCASLTGPKREKLFFGSGTQLSVL.

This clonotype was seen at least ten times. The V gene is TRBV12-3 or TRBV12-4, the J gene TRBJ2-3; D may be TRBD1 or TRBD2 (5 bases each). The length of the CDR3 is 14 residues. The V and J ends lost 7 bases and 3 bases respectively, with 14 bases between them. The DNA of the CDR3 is TGTGCCAGCATCAGGGACCCGAGAACAGATACGCAGTATTTT. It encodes CASIRDPRTDTQYF.

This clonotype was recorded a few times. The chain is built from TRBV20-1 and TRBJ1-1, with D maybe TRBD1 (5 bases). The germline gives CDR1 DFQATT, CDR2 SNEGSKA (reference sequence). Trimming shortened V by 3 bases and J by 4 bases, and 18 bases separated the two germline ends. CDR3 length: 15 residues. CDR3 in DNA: TGCAGTGCTAGCAGGAATCCCTTCGGGGGCACTGAAGCTTTCTTT. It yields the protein CSASRNPFGGTEAFF.

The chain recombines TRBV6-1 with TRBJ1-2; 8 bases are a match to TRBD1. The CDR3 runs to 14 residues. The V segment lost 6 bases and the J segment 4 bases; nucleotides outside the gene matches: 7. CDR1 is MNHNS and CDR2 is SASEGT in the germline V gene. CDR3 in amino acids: CASRTRGRAYGYTF. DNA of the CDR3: TGTGCCAGCAGGACCAGGGGGCGAGCCTATGGCTACACCTTC.